The 25 T cell receptor beta chains listed next were all sequenced from one sample in a study of shared clonotypes between healthy human individuals. Assay: immunoSEQ multiplex PCR; the TCRdb copy retains only in-frame clones and omits some. The profile covers 400,000 or so clones, with roughly 96% appearing a single time and 0.25% to 0.35% taken by the ten largest. Sequencing was performed on memory CD8+ T cells sorted from blood. Subset: CD45RO+ cells pooled with CCR7-negative TemRA cells. These TCRs come from a young man in good health.

J is TRBJ2-1 and V is TRBV9; 12 bases map to TRBD2. V lost 3 bases and J lost 4; bases outside the gene matches: 2. This CDR3 is 15 amino acids long. Germline values: CDR1 SGDLS, CDR2 YYNGEE. The CDR3 sequence is CASSGTSGGYNEQFF. CDR3 in DNA: TGTGCCAGCAGCGGAACTAGCGGGGGGTACAATGAGCAGTTCTTC.

V and J are TRBV6-5 and TRBJ2-3; 7 bases fit TRBD2. Looked up from germline, CDR1 is MNHEY and CDR2 is SVGAGI. V gave up 2 bases and J gave up 1 base; unmatched junction bases: 3. The CDR3 length is 15 residues. CDR3 residues: CASSYRAGRTDTQYF. The CDR3, as DNA: TGTGCCAGCAGTTACAGAGCGGGGCGCACAGATACGCAGTATTTT.

The V call is TRBV28, the J call TRBJ2-5, with 12 bases lining up with TRBD1. Trimming cost V 5 bases and J 6 bases; bases outside gene matches: 7. This CDR3 comprises 15 residues. CDR1 MDHEN and CDR2 SYDVKM come from the germline V gene. The CDR3 DNA reads TGTGCCAGCAGTACCGGGACAGGGGGCGTAAAGACCCAGTACTTC. It yields the protein CASSTGTGGVKTQYF.

The chain links TRBV5-1 to TRBJ2-1; TRBD2 matches 8 bases. CDR1 is SGHRS, CDR2 YFSETQ, per germline. This CDR3 contains 15 residues. V gave up 4 bases and J gave up 2 bases; unmatched junction bases: 5. The CDR3 loop is CASSITSGTYNEQFF. The CDR3 DNA reads as TGCGCCAGCAGCATCACTAGCGGAACCTACAATGAGCAGTTCTTC.

The CDR3 loop reads CASTEVGYGYTF. The CDR3 DNA sequence: TGTGCCAGCACTGAAGTCGGGTATGGCTACACCTTC. This chain uses TRBV5-4 with TRBJ1-2; no clear D gene. V shed 6 bases and J shed 5 bases, with 11 bases lying between them. CDR1 is SGHNT and CDR2 is YYREEE in the germline V gene (reference sequence). CDR3 length: 12 amino acids.

This chain connects TRBV7-9 to TRBJ2-7; D is undetermined. Trimming removed 5 bases from V and 1 base from J, with 12 bases in between. Germline-derived CDR1 and CDR2 are SEHNR and FQNEAQ (reference sequence). This CDR3 comprises 14 residues. CDR3 bases: TGTGCCAGCAGCCCACGGGCGGATTCCTACGAGCAGTACTTC. This translates into CASSPRADSYEQYF.

This clone has a single count. V usage is TRBV7-3 and J usage is TRBJ2-1; 9 bases line up with TRBD2. The CDR3 extends over 15 amino acids. The J segment lost 6 bases and the V segment lost 2 bases, leaving 5 bases of the junction unmatched. The V gene's germline CDR1 is SGHTA and CDR2 FQGTGA. The CDR3, as DNA: TGTGCCAGCAGCTTATTAGCGGGAGAGGGCAATGAGCAGTTCTTC. It encodes CASSLLAGEGNEQFF. The variable domain in full, with the rest retrieved from reference TRBV7-3 and TRBJ2-1, is GAGVSQTPSNKVTEKGKYVELRCDPISGHTALYWYRQSLGQGPEFLIYFQGTGAADDSGLPNDRFFAVRPEGSVSTLKIQRTERGDSAVYLCASSLLAGEGNEQFFGPGTRLTVL.

V is TRBV6-4 and J is TRBJ2-5, with D unresolved. Deletions cut 1 base from V and 4 bases from J, with 4 bases between. Germline loops: CDR1 MRHNA, CDR2 SNTAGT. This CDR3 is built from 12 residues. CDR3 DNA: TGTGCCAGCAGTGACTGTTCAGAGACCCAGTACTTC. Translating it yields CASSDCSETQYF.

The gene calls are TRBV6-5 and TRBJ2-1, with TRBD1 identical over 10 bases. This CDR3 is built from 15 residues. CDR1 is MNHEY, CDR2 SVGAGI, per germline. The V segment lost 5 bases and the J segment 4 bases; nucleotides outside the gene matches: 5. The CDR3 nucleotides read TGTGCCAGCAGTGCCGGGACAGGGGAGTACAATGAGCAGTTCTTC. This gives the protein CASSAGTGEYNEQFF.

Remarks on this clone: Other DNA sequences in the same sample also yield this CDR3. Here the CDR3 reads CAIRTGPNTEAFF. DNA of the CDR3: TGTGCCATCAGGACAGGACCGAACACTGAAGCTTTCTTT. V gene TRBV10-3 combines with J gene TRBJ1-1, with D possibly matching TRBD1 (6 bases). The ends were cut back, 6 bases at V and 1 base at J, with 9 bases in the middle. Germline lookup yields CDR1 ENHRY and CDR2 SYGVKD. This CDR3 is 13 amino acids long.

V gene TRBV11-3 combines with J gene TRBJ2-2; the match to TRBD2 covers 10 bases. V trimming: 4 bases; J trimming: 4 bases; junction bases outside the gene matches: 0. Germline CDR1 SGHNT, CDR2 YENEEA. The CDR3 covers 14 residues. The CDR3 region has the DNA TGTGCCAGCAGCTCTAGCGGGAGCACCGGGGAGCTGTTTTTT. This gives the protein CASSSSGSTGELFF.

This chain joins TRBV9 and TRBJ2-5; D is unclear. Between the trimmed V and J ends, which lost 0 bases and 3 bases, there was a span of 12 bases. This CDR3 comprises 15 residues. The germline V gene encodes CDR1 SGDLS and CDR2 YYNGEE. CDR3 amino acids: CASSVGGRVEETQYF. The CDR3 DNA reads as TGTGCCAGCAGCGTAGGCGGTCGGGTTGAAGAGACCCAGTACTTC. The variable domain in full, with the rest retrieved from reference TRBV9 and TRBJ2-5, is DSGVTQTPKHLITATGQRVTLRCSPRSGDLSVYWYQQSLDQGLQFLIQYYNGEERAKGNILERFSAQQFPDLHSELNLSSLELGDSALYFCASSVGGRVEETQYFGPGTRLLVL.

This clone was recorded once. The chain uses TRBV4-1 and TRBJ2-2; 7 bases are a match to TRBD2. Germline V CDR1 and CDR2: MGHRA, YSYEKL. V shed 0 bases and J 1 base; nucleotides not matched to a gene: 5. The CDR3 is made up of 17 amino acids. The CDR3 DNA follows: TGCGCCAGCAGCCAAGATCCTGGCGGGAGGAACACCGGGGAGCTGTTTTTT. This translates into CASSQDPGGRNTGELFF.

Here the CDR3 reads CASSQLDRYEQYF. The CDR3, as DNA: TGCGCCAGCAGCCAATTGGACCGCTACGAGCAGTACTTC. The V call is TRBV4-1, the J call TRBJ2-7; D is unresolved. Germline V CDR1 and CDR2: MGHRA, YSYEKL. The CDR3 covers 13 residues. The ends were cut back, 2 bases at V and 3 bases at J, with 8 bases in the middle.

The gene calls are TRBV5-1 and TRBJ1-4; D not resolved. The V end lost 2 bases, the J end lost 6 bases, and 11 bases lay between the germline ends. The germline V gene has CDR1 SGHRS and CDR2 YFSETQ. This CDR3 has 14 amino acids. CDR3 protein: CASSFAQIDEKLFF. CDR3 sequence (DNA): TGCGCCAGCAGCTTCGCACAGATTGATGAAAAACTGTTTTTT.

The V gene is TRBV6-1, the J gene TRBJ2-7, with 10 bases fitting TRBD2. The germline V gene has CDR1 MNHNS and CDR2 SASEGT. This CDR3 has 15 amino acids. V trimming: 3 bases; J trimming: 6 bases; junction bases outside the gene matches: 8. CDR3 DNA: TGTGCCAGCAGTGACATCGAGCGGGAGGGCCTCGAGCAGTACTTC. Translating it yields CASSDIEREGLEQYF.

This chain joins TRBV5-6 and TRBJ1-1; D call uncertain. V lost 0 bases and J lost 1, with 10 bases in between. This CDR3 spans 15 amino acids. The germline V gene has CDR1 SGHDT and CDR2 YYEEEE. Written as DNA, the CDR3 is TGTGCCAGCAGCTTGGAGGACGGGCCGAACACTGAAGCTTTCTTT. Protein: CASSLEDGPNTEAFF. The full variable domain, with the rest looked up from reference TRBV5-6 and TRBJ1-1, is DAGVTQSPTHLIKTRGQQVTLRCSPKSGHDTVSWYQQALGQGPQFIFQYYEEEERQRGNFPDRFSGHQFPNYSSELNVNALLLGDSALYLCASSLEDGPNTEAFFGQGTRLTVV.

For this clone: The same CDR3 is also encoded by other DNA sequences in this sample. V and J are TRBV6-5 and TRBJ2-3; no clear D gene. V dropped 4 bases and J dropped 8 bases, with 19 bases sitting between them. The CDR3 is 15 residues long. The V gene's germline CDR1 is MNHEY and CDR2 SVGAGI. The CDR3 here is CASSLLSPQGATQYF. In DNA, the CDR3 is TGTGCCAGCAGTTTGTTGTCCCCTCAAGGAGCTACGCAGTATTTT.

This chain links TRBV27 with TRBJ2-3, with unresolved D. The germline V gene encodes CDR1 MNHEY and CDR2 SMNVEV (reference sequence). This CDR3 is built from 14 residues. V shed 5 bases and J shed 2 bases, with 11 bases lying between them. CDR3: CASSERLSTDTQYF. Written as DNA, the CDR3 is TGTGCCAGCAGTGAACGACTGTCCACAGATACGCAGTATTTT.

The chain joins TRBV12-5 to TRBJ1-2; D is unresolved. The V end was cut by 7 bases, the J end by 5 bases, with 5 bases between. The CDR3 runs to 10 residues. Per germline, CDR1 LGHNT and CDR2 FRNRAP. Here the CDR3 reads CASVTYGYTF. In DNA, the CDR3 is TGTGCTAGTGTCACATATGGCTACACCTTC. The variable domain in full, with the rest retrieved from reference TRBV12-5 and TRBJ1-2, is DARVTQTPRHKVTEMGQEVTMRCQPILGHNTVFWYRQTMMQGLELLAYFRNRAPLDDSGMPKDRFSAEMPDATLATLKIQPSEPRDSAVYFCASVTYGYTFGSGTRLTVV.

The V gene is TRBV5-1, the J gene TRBJ2-7, with 13 bases identical to TRBD2. The CDR3 consists of 14 residues. The J segment lost 6 bases and the V segment lost 6 bases, leaving 6 bases of the junction unmatched. Germline assignment: CDR1 SGHRS and CDR2 YFSETQ. The CDR3 DNA reads as TGCGCCAGCACTCGGACTAGCGGGAGCGGCGAGCAGTACTTC. As protein: CASTRTSGSGEQYF.

The chain carries TRBV7-3 and TRBJ2-2, with D hard to call. The CDR3 is made up of 12 amino acids. The V gene lost 1 base and the J gene lost 8 bases, with 5 bases spanning the gap. Germline V CDR1 and CDR2: SGHTA, FQGTGA. The CDR3 coding sequence is TGTGCCAGCAGCTTAATCGAGGGGGAGCTGTTTTTT. This codes for CASSLIEGELFF.

V gene TRBV7-2 combines with J gene TRBJ1-3; unclear D gene. Germline-derived CDR1 and CDR2 are SGHTA and FQGNSA. The germline V and J ends were trimmed by 1 base and 7 bases, with 8 bases remaining between them. The CDR3 consists of 13 residues. CDR3 region: CASSLEPQNTIYF. CDR3 coding DNA: TGTGCCAGCAGCTTAGAACCCCAGAACACCATATATTTT.

The V gene is TRBV11-1, the J gene TRBJ1-5; D remains unclear. CDR1 and CDR2 (germline): SGHAT, FQDESV (reference sequence). V lost 2 bases and J 1 base, leaving 6 bases between the germline ends. The CDR3 loop spans 14 amino acids. The CDR3 DNA is TGTGCCAGCAGCTTACGGGGAAGCAATCAGCCCCAGCATTTT. Translated, it gives CASSLRGSNQPQHF.

J is TRBJ2-3 and V is TRBV29-1, with D tentatively TRBD2 (5 bases). CDR3 length: 15 residues. Germline V gene lookup returns CDR1 SQVTM and CDR2 ANQGSEA. V dropped 6 bases and J dropped 3 bases, with 19 bases sitting between them. CDR3 sequence: CSVTTPLSGTDTQYF. In DNA form, the CDR3 reads TGCAGCGTCACAACCCCGCTCTCGGGGACAGATACGCAGTATTTT.